This T cell receptor beta chain was documented in a study of T cell responses to AZD1222 COVID-19 vaccine. Study-level results: Donor demographics were predominantly white British with a female majority; clonal diversity may be underestimated. Only after the peak T cell response were repertoires sampled. Increases in Spike-specific TCR breadth and depth were seen after two AZD1222 doses.

As for this clone: Its antigen is undetermined.

Germline V gene sequence: CDR1 LNHNV, CDR2 YYDKDF (reference sequence). Unmatched junction bases numbered 7, after V lost 5 bases and J lost 3 bases. The CDR3 contains 17 residues. Sequencing used immunoSEQ multiplex PCR; TCRdb keeps in-frame clones, though not all of them. The sample has 95,000 to 150,000 clones; 92% are singletons. The chain combines TRBV15 with TRBJ2-6, with 10 bases fitting TRBD1. This specimen was peripheral blood, taken on day 0 of AZD1222 vaccination. The sequence came from an adult in good health. In nucleotides, the CDR3 is TGTGCCACCAGCCGCAGACAGGGGGCGATTGGGGCCAACGTCCTGACTTTC. Translation: CATSRRQGAIGANVLTF.